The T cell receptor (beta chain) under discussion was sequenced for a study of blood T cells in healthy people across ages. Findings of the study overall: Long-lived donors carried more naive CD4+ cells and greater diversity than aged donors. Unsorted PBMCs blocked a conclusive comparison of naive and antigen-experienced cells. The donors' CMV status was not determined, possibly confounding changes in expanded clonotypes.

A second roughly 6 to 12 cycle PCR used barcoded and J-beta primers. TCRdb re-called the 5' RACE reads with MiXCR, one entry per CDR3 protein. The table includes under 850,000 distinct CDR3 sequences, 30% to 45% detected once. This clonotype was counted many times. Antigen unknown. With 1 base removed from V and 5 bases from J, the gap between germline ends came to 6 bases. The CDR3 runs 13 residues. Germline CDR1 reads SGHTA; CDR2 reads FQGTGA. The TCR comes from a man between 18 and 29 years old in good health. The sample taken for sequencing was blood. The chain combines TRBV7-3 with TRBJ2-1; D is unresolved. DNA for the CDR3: TGTGCCAGCAGCTTAAATCCCAACAATGAGCAGTTCTTC. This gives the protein CASSLNPNNEQFF.